The clone carrying this T cell receptor beta chain has only a few counts. This CDR3 is 13 amino acids long. Per the germline V gene, CDR1 is SGHAT and CDR2 is FQNNGV. V was clipped by 8 bases and J by 6 bases; unmatched bases: 3. The data stem from a study of blood T cell repertoires in COVID-19. Study summary: Acute and convalescent COVID-19 specimens originated in the United States, Italy and Spain. Sample material is recorded as cDNA or gDNA derived from T cells, B-cell-depleted T cells, or PBMCs.

As originally analysed: Reference gene primer amplification in the assay estimated nucleated cell counts. Only in-frame clones appear in the TCRdb table, and some are missing; sequencing was by immunoSEQ multiplex PCR. V, J and clone size are those of that table, while D and trimming were read from the DNA. Of roughly 260,000 clones in the sample, around nine tenths were seen once. The sequence came from a man in his forties or fifties who had recovered from COVID-19. Sequenced: peripheral blood. The chain links TRBV11-2 to TRBJ2-1; 11 bases agree with TRBD2. The DNA for the CDR3 is TGTGCCAGCGGGCTAGCGGGGGGCAATGAGCAGTTCTTC. Amino acid sequence: CASGLAGGNEQFF.